Shown below are 10 T cell receptor beta chains from a single sample sequenced in a study of blood T cells in healthy people across ages. With a J-beta primer mix and a sample-barcoded 5' primer, a second PCR ran about 7 to 12 cycles. TCRdb independently ran MiXCR on the 5' RACE reads; one entry per CDR3 protein. Here the sample spans about a million distinct CDR3 sequences, around 48% being singletons. Material for sequencing was blood. Receptor source: a man aged 25 to 40 in good health.

The chain carries TRBV3-1 and TRBJ1-2; weak D call: TRBD1 (5 bases). The CDR3 spans 15 residues. Trimming cost V 1 base and J 4 bases, with 13 bases left between them. The germline CDR1 and CDR2 sequences are LGHDT and YNNKEL (reference sequence). The CDR3 DNA is TGTGCCAGCAGCCAAGCAGGGAGGAAAGGCTATGGCTACACCTTC. This codes for CASSQAGRKGYGYTF.

The chain couples TRBV29-1 to TRBJ2-7; TRBD1 is a possible D gene (6 bases). Germline-derived CDR1 and CDR2 are SQVTM and ANQGSEA. This CDR3 spans 13 amino acids. V lost 7 bases to trimming and J lost 4 bases, with 17 bases between them. CDR3 nucleotides: TGCAGCGCCCAGACCGGGACAAAATACGAGCAGTACTTC. Translation gives CSAQTGTKYEQYF.

Ten or more counts support this clonotype. The rearrangement links TRBV4-2 to TRBJ1-2; D is undetermined. CDR3 size: 12 residues. Germline values: CDR1 LGHNA, CDR2 YNFKEQ. V dropped 0 bases and J dropped 8 bases, with 7 bases sitting between them. CDR3 sequence: CASSQDSQGYTF. In nucleotides, the CDR3 is TGTGCCAGCAGCCAAGACTCACAAGGCTACACCTTC.

The rearrangement joins TRBV29-1 to TRBJ2-4; D uncertain. The DNA matches TRBJ2-5 better at its end, which makes the J call doubtful. CDR1 and CDR2 (germline): SQVTM, ANQGSEA. The CDR3 totals 12 residues. CDR3 protein: CSVASGLETQYF. DNA for the CDR3: TGCAGCGTTGCGAGTGGGTTGGAGACCCAGTACTTC.

The chain has TRBV5-5 and TRBJ1-2, with D uncertain. The germline V gene encodes CDR1 SGHKS and CDR2 YYEKEE (reference sequence). CDR3 length: 14 residues. V lost 4 bases, J lost 4 bases, and 14 bases lay in between. The CDR3 is CASSRDPPSYGYTF. CDR3 in DNA: TGTGCCAGCAGCCGGGATCCACCCTCCTATGGCTACACCTTC.

This clonotype showed up just a few times. V is TRBV6-2 or TRBV6-3 and J is TRBJ2-1; a possible D gene is TRBD2 (6 bases). The CDR3 has 15 amino acids. Trimming stripped 2 bases from V and 7 bases from J, with 15 bases between. Germline loops: CDR1 MNHEY, CDR2 SVGEGT. The CDR3 loop reads CASSYGGSGFNEQFF. Here the CDR3 DNA reads TGTGCCAGCAGTTACGGGGGGTCCGGTTTTAATGAGCAGTTCTTC.

There are a few counts of this clonotype. V usage is TRBV3-1 and J usage is TRBJ2-7, with 7 bases that match TRBD1. The CDR3 loop spans 14 amino acids. CDR1 and CDR2 (germline): LGHDT, YNNKEL (reference sequence). Losses at the gene ends were 1 base for V and 5 bases for J; bases not matched to a gene: 5. CDR3 nucleotide sequence: TGTGCCAGCAGCCAAGGACAGGGACGGAACGAGCAGTACTTC. Protein sequence: CASSQGQGRNEQYF.

The V call is TRBV12-3 or TRBV12-4, the J call TRBJ1-2; 8 bases fit TRBD1. The CDR3 covers 15 residues. The junction had 14 bases not matched to a gene; V was cut back by 6 bases and J by 8 bases. The chain's CDR3 is CASSTLTSTGVGYTF. In DNA, the CDR3 is TGTGCCAGCAGCACCCTTACCTCGACAGGGGTCGGCTACACCTTC.

This clonotype was seen only once. The chain employs TRBV7-9 and TRBJ1-1, with D unresolved. Trimming removed 1 base at V and 8 bases at J, with 8 bases between. CDR1 SEHNR and CDR2 FQNEAQ come from the germline V gene (reference sequence). This CDR3 spans 12 amino acids. The CDR3 bases are TGTGCCAGCAGCTTAGGGCCACCAGAAGCTTTCTTT. Translated, it gives CASSLGPPEAFF.

This clonotype was observed a handful of times. V and J are TRBV24-1 and TRBJ2-3, with a tentative D call TRBD1 (6 bases). In germline, CDR1 is KGHDR, CDR2 SFDVKD. The CDR3 extends over 13 amino acids. Trimming stripped 6 bases from V and 6 bases from J, with 12 bases between. The CDR3: CATSLQGWDTQYF. The CDR3, as DNA: TGTGCCACCAGTTTACAGGGATGGGATACGCAGTATTTT.